The following is a TCR beta chain sequence with its context. Its antigen is unknown. This entry comes from a study of CXCR3-negative and CXCR3-positive naive CD8 T cells. Findings and limits, study-wide: Naive cells positive for CXCR3 carried more hydrophobic TRB CDR3s than CXCR3-negative ones. The level of CXCR3 expression partially decreased after cryopreservation; the majority of assays used fresh PBMCs. CXCR3-negative and CXCR3-positive naive cells shared comparable TRBV-TRBJ usage, but memory cells did not. Memory CD8+ T cell repertoires were far less diverse than both naive subsets.

Libraries of TRB cDNA were made by 5' RACE and carried UMIs. From the 5' RACE reads, TCRdb lists one entry per CDR3 protein and no DNA. The specimen's table records about 150,000 distinct CDR3 sequences. The specimen was naive CXCR3+ CD8+ T cells from blood. Specified subset: CD45RO-CCR7+CD27+CD95- naive CD8+ T cells expressing CXCR3 (TNR3+). The clonotype comes from a human donor in good health. Some clones in this sample may be carry-over from other donors' samples.

The CDR3 reads CASSIVAGGFNEQFF. The chain uses TRBV19 and TRBJ2-1; TCRdb's D call of TRBD2 is untestable without DNA. The CDR3 extends over 15 amino acids. Germline V gene data show CDR1 as LNHDA and CDR2 as SQIVND (reference sequence).